The rows below give T cell receptor beta chains drawn from one sample of a study of control samples from healthy donors and cancer patients. Generated by immunoSEQ multiplex PCR, the TCRdb table keeps only in-frame clones and is missing some. This sample has around 160,000 clones, with roughly 93% found just once. The sequenced material came from blood. These receptors all stem from a young man in good health. Each CDR3 is given with its conserved first and last residue. Fields, in order: J gene, V gene, CDR3 protein.

J: TRBJ1-1; V: TRBV4-1; CDR3: CASSPLGNTEAFF
J: TRBJ1-1; V: TRBV6-5; CDR3: CASRPRSNTEAFF
J: TRBJ2-1; V: TRBV21-1; CDR3: CASQHGKYNEQFF
J: TRBJ1-5; V: TRBV15; CDR3: CATSRDPGGQPQHF
J: TRBJ2-1; V: TRBV9; CDR3: CASSVDGARDEQFF
J: TRBJ2-2; V: TRBV15; CDR3: CATSRDRTGLTGELFF
J: TRBJ1-1; V: TRBV6-5; CDR3: CASSPSRTEAFF
J: TRBJ1-1; V: TRBV6-6; CDR3: CASSPSRVGKPEAFF
J: TRBJ2-1; V: TRBV4-3; CDR3: CASSPTSAPRDEQFF
J: TRBJ2-7; V: TRBV30; CDR3: CAWSGTGGGYEQYF
J: TRBJ1-1; V: TRBV5-6; CDR3: CASSPNWNTEAFF
J: TRBJ1-5; V: TRBV24-1; CDR3: CATSSSNQPQHF
J: TRBJ1-1; V: TRBV9; CDR3: CASSVGAQAFF
J: TRBJ2-2; V: TRBV7-8; CDR3: CASSHKNTGELFF
J: TRBJ2-1; V: TRBV6-2/TRBV6-3; CDR3: CASSSAGFGAMNNEQFF
J: TRBJ1-5; V: TRBV2; CDR3: CASSESVDLNQPQHF
J: TRBJ2-7; V: TRBV9; CDR3: CASSPGDNEQYF
J: TRBJ2-7; V: TRBV11-2; CDR3: CASSRNTGGSYEQYF
J: TRBJ2-7; V: TRBV7-2; CDR3: CASRQTGGFSSYEQYF
J: TRBJ2-3; V: TRBV14; CDR3: CASSPYRSDTQYF
J: TRBJ1-2; V: TRBV29-1; CDR3: CSVEGRTGNGYTF
J: TRBJ2-1; V: TRBV5-1; CDR3: CASSLVGSETYNEQFF
J: TRBJ2-5; V: TRBV5-4; CDR3: CASSPDPAGETQYF
J: TRBJ2-3; V: TRBV30; CDR3: CAWSSLGQGTDTQYF
J: TRBJ2-5; V: TRBV7-3; CDR3: CASSSGLAGGETQYF
J: TRBJ1-5; V: TRBV6-2/TRBV6-3; CDR3: CASSDPGTNQPQHF
J: TRBJ1-3; V: TRBV2; CDR3: CASSHLVGSGNTIYF
J: TRBJ2-7; V: TRBV6-5; CDR3: CASSYSLGARYEQYF
J: TRBJ1-1; V: TRBV27; CDR3: CASSLGGDTEAFF
J: TRBJ2-1; V: TRBV4-1; CDR3: CASSQDGVEQFF
J: TRBJ1-2; V: TRBV19; CDR3: CASNQPGLGAPGYTF
J: TRBJ2-5; V: TRBV6-2/TRBV6-3; CDR3: CASSYARVQETQYF
J: TRBJ1-3; V: TRBV5-1; CDR3: CASSLAGESGNTIYF
J: TRBJ2-7; V: TRBV28; CDR3: CASKQGALYEQYF
J: TRBJ2-5; V: TRBV5-6; CDR3: CASSVGGSQETQYF
J: TRBJ1-2; V: TRBV5-1; CDR3: CASSEDRGRGGYTF
J: TRBJ2-3; V: TRBV13; CDR3: CASRDLTDTQYF
J: TRBJ1-1; V: TRBV12-5; CDR3: CASGLSTGGKAFF
J: TRBJ1-6; V: TRBV5-8; CDR3: CASSHSYIEVRSPLHF
J: TRBJ2-1; V: TRBV7-9; CDR3: CASSLGGGYNEQFF
J: TRBJ2-2; V: TRBV4-1; CDR3: CASSQGFGRGTGELFF
J: TRBJ2-7; V: TRBV27; CDR3: CASSLRGLSSYEQYF
J: TRBJ2-2; V: TRBV14; CDR3: CASSQRLAGNTGELFF
J: TRBJ1-1; V: TRBV4-1; CDR3: CASSQDPSGILRGRTEAFF
J: TRBJ1-2; V: TRBV5-4; CDR3: CASSLMAYGYTF
J: TRBJ2-4; V: TRBV2; CDR3: CASTLGRPGTEYF